Listed here is a single TCR beta chain. The antigen remains undetermined. This sample is part of a study of shared clonotypes between healthy human individuals. Study observations and caveats: A handful of donors showed sharing of 4.5% to 6% of naive CD4 clonotypes. Few donors limited the genetic and exposure-history diversity represented.

Naive CD8 cells lacked CD45RO and underwent positive selection for CCR7, leaving out terminally differentiated effector memory CD45RA+ cells. The CDR3 loop spans 17 amino acids. The germline CDR1 and CDR2 sequences are SGHVS and FQNEAQ. V shed 1 base and J shed 3 bases, with 13 bases lying between them. Sorted-subset replicate PCR reactions contained approximately 190 ng DNA, corresponding to approximately 30,000 T cell genomes. Here immunoSEQ multiplex PCR was the method, and the copy in TCRdb shows in-frame clones only, minus some. The sample gives about 2 million clones, over 85% of which show up once; 0.95% to 1.5% is in the top ten.

The chain links TRBV7-8 to TRBJ1-6; D unclear. The sequence derives from a man aged 18 to 29 in good health. The sample was naive CD8+ T cells sorted from blood. As DNA, the CDR3 is TGTGCCAGCAGCTTAGACCGATCCGAATACTATAATTCACCCCTCCACTTT. Protein: CASSLDRSEYYNSPLHF.